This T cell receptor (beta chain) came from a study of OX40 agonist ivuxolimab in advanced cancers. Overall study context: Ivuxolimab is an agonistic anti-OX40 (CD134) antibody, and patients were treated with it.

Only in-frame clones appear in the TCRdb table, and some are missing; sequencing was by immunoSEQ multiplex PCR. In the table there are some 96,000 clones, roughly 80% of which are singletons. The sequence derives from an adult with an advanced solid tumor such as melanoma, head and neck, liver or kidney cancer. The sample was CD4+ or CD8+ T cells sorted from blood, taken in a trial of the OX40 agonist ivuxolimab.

CDR3 nucleotides: TGTGCCAGCAGTCCCGGGGGTGGGAACACTGAAGCTTTCTTT. This gives the protein CASSPGGGNTEAFF. V is TRBV2 and J is TRBJ1-1, with TRBD1 as a possible D gene (5 bases). The V end was cut by 5 bases, the J end by 1 base, with 11 bases between. The CDR3 loop spans 14 amino acids. The germline gives CDR1 SNHLY, CDR2 FYNNEI.